The source of this T cell receptor (beta chain) is a study of blood T cell repertoires in COVID-19. Study overall: T cells, B-cell-depleted T cells, or PBMCs supplied cDNA or gDNA.

Germline lookup yields CDR1 LGHNA and CDR2 YNFKEQ. V was pared by 2 bases and J by 0 bases, with 10 bases between. The CDR3 loop spans 15 amino acids. Original data processing: Amplification with reference gene primers provided the estimates of nucleated cell counts. Sequencing used immunoSEQ multiplex PCR; TCRdb keeps in-frame clones, though not all of them. Clone size and the V and J calls come from that table; the DNA yielded D and trimming. The repertoire holds approximately 190,000 clones, 75% to 85% seen once, with about 6.9% in the top ten. This receptor was obtained from a man in his sixties with acute or convalescent COVID-19. The chain employs TRBV4-2 and TRBJ1-1, with D uncertain. Material: peripheral blood. CDR3 DNA: TGTGCCAGCAGCCAAACTAGCTTCCTGAACACTGAAGCTTTCTTT. It is translated as CASSQTSFLNTEAFF.